The sequence of this T cell receptor beta chain was determined in a study of Ad26.COV2.S vaccination and SARS-CoV-2 variants. Looking at the study overall: Donor joined the COV1001 Ad26.COV2.S trial arm. In the study, Ad26.COV2.S was injected intramuscularly once, or twice 56 days apart.

This CDR3 has 13 amino acids. Between the trimmed V and J ends, which lost 3 bases and 2 bases, there was a span of 8 bases. Germline V CDR1 and CDR2: MNHNS, SASEGT. Clones were read by immunoSEQ multiplex PCR, and TCRdb kept only the in-frame ones, dropping some. In the table there are 450,000 to 550,000 clones, about nine tenths of which are singletons. The study, taken as a whole, reports: While placebo recipients had lower spike-specific TCR breadth, vaccine recipients had more.

Turning to this clone: No antigen is known for it.

Specified treatment: 19 received Ad26.COV2.S at low or high dose, single or two shots; roughly five received placebo; per-sample allocation not given. Collection of samples fell on day 63 after the first vaccine or placebo injection. Expressing Wuhan-strain SARS-CoV-2 spike, an Ad26 vector served as the vaccine. This clonotype was sampled from a person aged 18-65 years who received the Ad26.COV2.S COVID-19 vaccine or a placebo. The chain uses TRBV6-1 and TRBJ2-7; D is unclear. Source: peripheral blood, taken in a trial of Ad26.COV2.S vaccine versus placebo. The DNA for the CDR3 is TGTGCCAGCAGTGATCGACTGGCCTACGAGCAGTACTTC. Its protein is CASSDRLAYEQYF.